This T cell receptor (beta chain) was profiled in a study of T cell responses to AZD1222 COVID-19 vaccine. J lost 7 bases, V lost 6 bases, and 7 bases had no gene match. CDR1 and CDR2 (germline): MNHEY, SVGAGI. This CDR3 has 15 residues. Profiled with immunoSEQ multiplex PCR; TCRdb holds only in-frame clones, not every one. The sample lists some 150,000 clones, approximately 88% seen once, with approximately 2.1% in the top ten. Of note for this clone: Other nucleotide sequences from this sample produce the same CDR3.

This clonotype was sampled from an adult in good health. Sequenced here: peripheral blood, sampled on day 0 of AZD1222 vaccination. V is TRBV6-5 and J is TRBJ2-2, with 11 bases lining up with TRBD2. CDR3 sequence (DNA): TGTGCCAGCAGCCCCCTAGCGGGAGGACACGGGGAGCTGTTTTTT. Translated: CASSPLAGGHGELFF.